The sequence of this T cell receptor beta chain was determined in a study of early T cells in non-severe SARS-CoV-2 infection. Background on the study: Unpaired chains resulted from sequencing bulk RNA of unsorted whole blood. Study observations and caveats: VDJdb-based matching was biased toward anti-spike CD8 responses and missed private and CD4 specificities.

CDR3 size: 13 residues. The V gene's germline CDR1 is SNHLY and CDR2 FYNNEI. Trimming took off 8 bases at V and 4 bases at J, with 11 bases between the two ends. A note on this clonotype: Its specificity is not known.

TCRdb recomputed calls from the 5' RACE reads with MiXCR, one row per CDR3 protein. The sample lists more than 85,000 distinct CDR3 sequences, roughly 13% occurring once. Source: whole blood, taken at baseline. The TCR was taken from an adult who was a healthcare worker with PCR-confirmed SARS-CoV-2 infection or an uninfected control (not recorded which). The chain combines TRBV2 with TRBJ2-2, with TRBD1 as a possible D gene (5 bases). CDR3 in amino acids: CASGAFPTGELFF. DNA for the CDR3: TGTGCCAGCGGGGCCTTTCCCACCGGGGAGCTGTTTTTT.